The sequence of this T cell receptor beta chain was determined in a study of blood T cell repertoires in COVID-19. Study-level background: Specimens from acute and convalescent COVID-19 originated in the United States, Italy and Spain.

CDR1 is SEHNR, CDR2 FQNEAQ, per germline (reference sequence). The CDR3 sequence is 12 residues long. V was trimmed by 8 bases and J by 5 bases, leaving 10 bases between them. As handled by the study authors: Amplification with reference gene primers provided the estimates of nucleated cell counts. Produced via immunoSEQ multiplex PCR; TCRdb's table is partial and in-frame only. The DNA gave D and trimming, while V, J and clone size come from that table. The table lists about 120,000 clones, roughly 80% of them singletons. The sequenced sample was peripheral blood. The sequence came from a human donor in a cohort sampled during active COVID-19. This sequence joins TRBV7-9 and TRBJ2-1; D gene unclear. The chain's CDR3 is CASARGNNEQFF. For the CDR3, the DNA is TGTGCCAGCGCGCGTGGTAACAATGAGCAGTTCTTC.